A single sample is the source of the 5 T cell receptor beta chains below, sequenced in a study of monozygotic twins with inflammatory bowel disease. From the 5' RACE reads, TCRdb lists one entry per CDR3 protein and no DNA. The sample totals roughly 200,000 distinct CDR3 sequences. The sample was blood. These receptors all come from a human donor with ulcerative colitis or Crohn's disease, or a healthy co-twin of an affected twin (not recorded which).

V usage is TRBV18 and J usage is TRBJ1-2; TCRdb picks TRBD1, but there is no DNA to check that call. The CDR3 spans 14 residues. The V gene's germline CDR1 is KGHSH and CDR2 LQKENI. Here the CDR3 reads CASSQGQSNYGYTF.

The rearrangement joins TRBV19 to TRBJ2-2. The CDR3 contains 11 residues. Germline V lookup: CDR1 LNHDA, CDR2 SQIVND (reference sequence). This chain's CDR3 is CASSIGGELFF. The variable domain in full, completed from reference TRBV19 and TRBJ2-2, reads DGGITQSPKYLFRKEGQNVTLSCEQNLNHDAMYWYRQDPGQGLRLIYYSQIVNDFQKGDIAEGYSVSREKKESFPLTVTSAQKNPTAFYLCASSIGGELFFGEGSRLTVL.

This CDR3 is CASSQTLAGLALNNEQFF. The V call is TRBV4-3, the J call TRBJ2-1; the TCRdb D gene call, TRBD2, has no DNA to confirm it. The CDR3 spans 18 residues. Germline values: CDR1 LGHNA, CDR2 YSLEER.

The rearrangement uses TRBV7-9 and TRBJ2-6; the D call from TCRdb, TRBD1, cannot be confirmed without DNA. The CDR3 extends over 14 amino acids. The germline V gene has CDR1 SEHNR and CDR2 FQNEAQ (reference sequence). CDR3 region: CASRGPSGANVLTF.

This chain connects TRBV4-3 to TRBJ2-7; TCRdb lists TRBD1, though no DNA is available to test this call. The CDR3 covers 16 residues. The V gene's germline CDR1 is LGHNA and CDR2 YSLEER. The CDR3 reads CASSQDFGQGANEQYF.